This T cell receptor beta chain was sequenced for a study of neoadjuvant anti-PD-1 for oral cavity cancer. Clones were read by immunoSEQ multiplex PCR, and TCRdb kept only the in-frame ones, dropping some. The sample lists more than 12,000 clones, 35% to 50% seen once, with around two fifths in the top ten. V shed 11 bases, J shed 1 base, and the junction held 4 bases outside the gene matches. In germline, CDR1 is ENHRY, CDR2 SYGVKD. CDR3 length: 12 amino acids. This clone was counted a few times. What it recognizes is unknown. Specified time point: after neoadjuvant nivolumab, at surgical resection. Patients had newly diagnosed, untreated stage II-IVA oral cavity squamous cell carcinoma. Study-level findings and limits: TCR analyses covered only a few patients per response group.

The genes are TRBV10-3 and TRBJ1-1; 7 bases map to TRBD1. This clonotype was sampled from a person between 40 and 79 years old with oral cavity squamous cell carcinoma. Sample: tumor tissue, taken after nivolumab (anti-PD-1) treatment. The CDR3 region has the DNA TGTGCCTCGGGACAGCCGAACACTGAAGCTTTCTTT. Translating gives CASGQPNTEAFF.